The clone carrying this TCR beta chain was seen repeatedly, ten times or more. Its antigen remains unidentified. This sample was taken from a study of blood T cells in healthy people across ages. Study outcomes and limitations: PBMC samples, being unsorted, prevented any conclusive comparison of naive and antigen-experienced cells.

Next came a second PCR, run for about 7 to 12 cycles, which used a sample-barcoded 5' primer along with a J-beta primer mix. TCRdb passed the 5' RACE reads through MiXCR, listing each CDR3 protein once. In the table there are 1.5 million to 2 million distinct CDR3 sequences, 28% of which are singletons. Germline values: CDR1 MDHEN, CDR2 SYDVKM. The CDR3 has 17 amino acids. Trimming cost V 6 bases and J 1 base, with 19 bases left between them. The V call is TRBV28, the J call TRBJ2-4; TRBD1 might be the D (8 bases). Sequenced: blood. The source is a woman in her 30s in good health. CDR3 DNA sequence: TGTGCCAGCAGCCCAGGGGGCGGGGGCCTCGCCAAAAACATTCAGTACTTC. Residues: CASSPGGGGLAKNIQYF.